This T cell receptor (beta chain) originates from a study of blood T cell repertoires in COVID-19. About the research overall: In each case, the material was cDNA or gDNA derived from T cells, B-cell-depleted T cells, or PBMCs.

Assay used: immunoSEQ multiplex PCR; TCRdb lists only in-frame clones, some missing. The repertoire holds approximately 270,000 clones, with roughly 85% as singletons. This CDR3 spans 12 amino acids. Trimming took 3 bases from V and 7 from J, leaving 9 bases between them. Germline CDR1 MGHRA, CDR2 YSYEKL. The TCR sequence derives from a woman aged 45 to 65 who had recovered from COVID-19. The sequenced material came from PBMCs or T cells enriched from blood (not recorded which). This sequence joins TRBV4-1 and TRBJ1-2, with D hard to call. CDR3 region: CASSQRIGGYTF. The DNA of the CDR3 is TGCGCCAGCAGCCAGCGGATTGGTGGCTACACCTTC.